This entry describes one T cell receptor beta chain. The data originate from a study of PD-L1 blockade in urothelial cancer. Study overall: Atezolizumab was started by patients around 2014 at 1,200 mg intravenously every 3 weeks. Male sex and bladder-origin urothelial cancer were recorded for twenty-five of 29 patients. There were a median of around 1,500 T cells in the tumor samples.

The templates were synthetic TCR analogs, and they were spiked into each PCR. Sequenced by immunoSEQ multiplex PCR; TCRdb stores in-frame clones only, minus some. The data hold some 500 clones, with roughly 36% observed a single time. After removal of 3 bases from V and 2 bases from J, the junction contained 10 bases not matched to a gene. The CDR3 runs to 18 residues. This receptor was obtained from a woman aged 70 to 79 with urothelial cancer. V gene TRBV23-1 combines with J gene TRBJ2-5; 12 bases match TRBD2. TRBV23-1 is an open reading frame whose function is uncertain. This material consisted of tumor tissue, taken before atezolizumab (anti-PD-L1) treatment. The CDR3 spells CASSHRTSGIRGQETQYF. CDR3 sequence (DNA): TGCGCCAGCAGTCACCGGACTAGCGGGATACGGGGACAAGAGACCCAGTACTTC.